The subject of this entry is one T cell receptor beta chain. This sample was included in a study of blood T cell repertoires in COVID-19. As for the study in general: Acute and convalescent COVID-19 samples came from the United States, Italy and Spain. Sample material is recorded as cDNA or gDNA derived from T cells, B-cell-depleted T cells, or PBMCs.

V lost 5 bases to trimming and J lost 7 bases, with 18 bases between them. Germline CDR1 and CDR2: SGHAT and FQNNGV. The CDR3 has 15 amino acids. How the authors handled the data: For nucleated cells, counts were estimated from reference gene primer amplification. Here immunoSEQ multiplex PCR was the method, and the copy in TCRdb shows in-frame clones only, minus some. For V, J and clone size, that table is used; D and trimming come from the DNA. The sample carries about 110,000 clones, 88% recorded once. This TCR was sampled from a woman aged 45 to 65 with acute or convalescent COVID-19. This chain joins TRBV11-2 and TRBJ1-5, with D tentatively TRBD1 (6 bases). The sequencing input was peripheral blood. CDR3 sequence reads: CASSPGGGHSQPQHF. Here the CDR3 DNA reads TGTGCCAGCAGCCCGGGCGGGGGACATTCACAGCCCCAGCATTTT.